The TCR beta chain described here comes from a study of Tregs in tolerant kidney transplant recipients. There are 13 residues in the CDR3. Trimming stripped 1 base from V and 8 bases from J, with 12 bases between. Germline CDR1 is GTSNPN and CDR2 is SVGIG (reference sequence). Only in-frame clones appear in the TCRdb table, and some are missing; sequencing was by immunoSEQ multiplex PCR. There are about 240,000 clones in the sample; about 80% occur only once, and about 0.68% lies in the top ten. The TCR sequence derives from a human donor in good health. The rearrangement uses TRBV30 and TRBJ1-3; D gene uncertain. Sequences were obtained from CD4+ T cells from blood. The CDR3 region is CAWSGSLGDTIYF. CDR3 coding DNA: TGTGCCTGGAGTGGGTCACTCGGCGACACCATATATTTT.